These 12 T cell receptor beta chains originate from one sample sequenced in a study of CD8 T cells in ankylosing spondylitis (dated by TCRdb to 2015 to 2018). Library creation used 5' RACE. Instrument on record: Illumina HiSeq 2500. The raw public data were reprocessed by TCRdb itself: fastp quality trimming at Q25, MiXCR clonotype calling, in-frame beta chains only. Rows matching on CDR3 protein sequence are summarized as one entry with the most common DNA and genes. For this sample the table gives around 770,000 distinct CDR3 sequences, of which roughly 12% were detected only once. 0.51% of the sample is taken by the ten largest. These receptors are not linked to any known antigen. Overall study results and their limits: A TCR beta motif made up of several highly homologous amino acid variants appeared to be characteristic of blood from ankylosing spondylitis patients.

The sample comprised blood, either unsorted or a sorted T cell fraction (not recorded which). These receptors were obtained from a male donor with ankylosing spondylitis.

This clonotype has more than one count but fewer than ten. The V and J genes are TRBV7-9 and TRBJ2-7; TRBD2 might be the D (5 bases). Looked up from germline, CDR1 is SEHNR and CDR2 is FQNEAQ (reference sequence). Trimming left V 5 bases short and J 0 bases short, with 14 bases between. The CDR3 is 15 amino acids. The CDR3 protein is CASSIASGPSYEQYF. CDR3 coding DNA: TGTGCCAGCAGCATTGCAAGCGGCCCCTCCTACGAGCAGTACTTC.

The V call is TRBV12-3 or TRBV12-4, the J call TRBJ2-1; 13 bases align to TRBD2. This CDR3 comprises 16 residues. Losses at the gene ends were 2 bases for V and 10 bases for J; bases not matched to a gene: 8. CDR3 nucleotide sequence: TGTGCCAGCAGTTTAAGGGGACTAGCGGGGCGGATGGAGCAGTTCTTC. This sequence encodes CASSLRGLAGRMEQFF.

This clonotype was picked up many times. The chain links TRBV29-1 to TRBJ2-2, with 12 positions matching TRBD2. The CDR3 sequence is 18 residues long. Trimming removed 1 base from V and 5 bases from J; junction bases left unmatched: 11. The germline V gene encodes CDR1 SQVTM and CDR2 ANQGSEA. In DNA, the CDR3 is TGCAGCGTTGAAGGTCCCTGGACTAGCGGGACGGGTACCGGGGAGCTGTTTTTT. It specifies CSVEGPWTSGTGTGELFF.

This clonotype came up a few times. In DNA form, the CDR3 reads TGCAGTGCTAGAGATTGGAACTCGCAGCCCTCATACGAGCAGTACTTC. Translation gives CSARDWNSQPSYEQYF. J is TRBJ2-7 and V is TRBV20-1; no reliable D call. V was clipped by 0 bases and J by 4 bases, with 19 bases between them. The CDR3 length is 16 residues. Germline V gene lookup returns CDR1 DFQATT and CDR2 SNEGSKA (reference sequence).

This sequence joins TRBV12-3 or TRBV12-4 and TRBJ2-1, with D maybe TRBD2 (6 bases). The length of the CDR3 is 14 residues. The V end lost 4 bases, the J end lost 3 bases, and 10 bases lay between the germline ends. CDR3 bases: TGTGCCAGCAGTTGGTGGACTAACTACAATGAGCAGTTCTTC. This translates into CASSWWTNYNEQFF.

The J gene is TRBJ2-1, the V gene TRBV20-1, with 15 bases aligning to TRBD2. The length of the CDR3 is 15 residues. Germline V gives CDR1 DFQATT, CDR2 SNEGSKA (reference sequence). V was pared by 1 base and J by 9 bases, with 4 bases of the junction left unmatched. Here the CDR3 reads CSARGTSGGAVEQFF. CDR3 nucleotide sequence: TGCAGTGCTAGAGGGACTAGCGGGGGGGCAGTTGAGCAGTTCTTC.

This clonotype was picked up a small number of times. The gene calls are TRBV3-1 and TRBJ1-6; no clear D. This CDR3 has 14 amino acids. V was trimmed by 6 bases and J by 10 bases, leaving 16 bases between them. The germline gives CDR1 LGHDT, CDR2 YNNKEL (reference sequence). The CDR3 spells CASRPPGAASPLHF. Written as DNA, the CDR3 is TGTGCCAGCAGACCACCGGGAGCGGCCTCACCCCTCCACTTT. Variable domain in full (rest from reference TRBV3-1 and TRBJ1-6): DTAVSQTPKYLVTQMGNDKSIKCEQNLGHDTMYWYKQDSKKFLKIMFSYNNKELIINETVPNRFSPKSPDKAHLNLHINSLELGDSAVYFCASRPPGAASPLHFGNGTRLTVT.

This clonotype came up a few times. CDR3 amino acids: CASSSKVSGTGSYGDTQYF. CDR3 DNA sequence: TGTGCCAGCAGCTCAAAAGTATCCGGGACAGGGTCCTACGGTGATACGCAGTATTTT. V gene TRBV11-2 combines with J gene TRBJ2-3; TRBD1 aligns across 9 bases. V shed 4 bases and J 6 bases; nucleotides not matched to a gene: 20. The CDR3 consists of 19 residues. Looked up from germline, CDR1 is SGHAT and CDR2 is FQNNGV. The full variable domain, completed using reference TRBV11-2 and TRBJ2-3, is EAGVAQSPRYKIIEKRQSVAFWCNPISGHATLYWYQQILGQGPKLLIQFQNNGVVDDSQLPKDRFSAERLKGVDSTLKIQPAKLEDSAVYLCASSSKVSGTGSYGDTQYFGPGTRLTVL.

V usage is TRBV28 and J usage is TRBJ2-5; D tentatively reads TRBD1 or TRBD2 (5 bases each). The CDR3 has 15 residues. V dropped 1 base and J dropped 1 base, with 10 bases sitting between them. CDR1 MDHEN and CDR2 SYDVKM come from the germline V gene. CDR3 nucleotides: TGTGCCAGCAGTTTATTCCGGGGCGGCCAAGAGACCCAGTACTTC. This encodes CASSLFRGGQETQYF.

This clonotype was recorded a few times. Written as DNA, the CDR3 is TGTGCCAGCGGGGACAGACAGACCCAGTACTTC. Translating it yields CASGDRQTQYF. The V call is TRBV19, the J call TRBJ2-5, with 7 bases matching TRBD1. Trimming removed 9 bases from V and 6 bases from J; junction bases left unmatched: 4. The CDR3 loop spans 11 amino acids. Germline V lookup: CDR1 LNHDA, CDR2 SQIVND (reference sequence).

In this sample, this clonotype turned up many times. V gene TRBV7-2 combines with J gene TRBJ1-1; TRBD1 is a possible D gene (5 bases). Germline V CDR1 and CDR2: SGHTA, FQGNSA. The V and J ends lost 4 bases and 4 bases respectively, with 13 bases between them. The CDR3 is 14 amino acids. The CDR3 loop is CASSSTGTSTEAFF. The CDR3 nucleotides are TGTGCCAGCAGCTCAACAGGTACAAGCACTGAAGCTTTCTTT.

With respect to this clonotype: A much larger clonotype is one base distant, so this may be a read error. This chain uses TRBV7-9 with TRBJ2-5, with a weak D call TRBD1 (5 bases). Trimming shortened V by 2 bases and J by 5 bases, and 12 bases separated the two germline ends. The CDR3 covers 14 residues. Germline loops: CDR1 SEHNR, CDR2 FQNEAQ (reference sequence). CDR3 protein: CASSLQAGRETQYF. The CDR3 region has the DNA TGTGCCAGCAGCTTACAGGCAGGGCGGGAGACCCAGTACTTC.